What follows are 11 T cell receptor beta chains derived from one specimen sequenced in a study of shared clonotypes between healthy human individuals. The data were produced by immunoSEQ multiplex PCR, yet TCRdb's version contains in-frame clones alone and is incomplete. Of approximately 2,000,000 clones detected, less than 95% appear once; the ten largest clones hold 0.37%. The specimen sequenced was naive CD4+ T cells from PBMCs. Subset given: CD45RA+ positively selected. These receptors were taken from a man aged 18 to 30 in good health. Some clones in this sample may be carry-over from other donors' samples.

Here the CDR3 reads CASGERNHLTEAFF. CDR3 nucleotides: TGCGCCAGCGGAGAGAGGAATCATCTTACTGAAGCTTTCTTT. The genes are TRBV5-1 and TRBJ1-1; D ambiguous. CDR3 length: 14 residues. The V end was cut by 7 bases, the J end by 5 bases, with 18 bases between. Germline CDR1 SGHRS, CDR2 YFSETQ.

This chain links TRBV6-5 with TRBJ2-5; D gene ambiguous. The CDR3 is 14 residues long. With 0 bases removed from V and 10 bases from J, the gap between germline ends came to 15 bases. Per germline, CDR1 MNHEY and CDR2 SVGAGI. For the CDR3, the DNA is TGTGCCAGCAGTTACTCGCCCGGACGGGCTCACCAGTACTTC. This encodes CASSYSPGRAHQYF.

The chain is built from TRBV28 and TRBJ2-7; D unclear. V lost 5 bases, J lost 0 bases, and 14 bases lay in between. Germline-derived CDR1 and CDR2 are MDHEN and SYDVKM. The CDR3 runs to 15 residues. CDR3 DNA: TGTGCCAGCAGTCTCCCGTTTGGGATCTCCTACGAGCAGTACTTC. This sequence encodes CASSLPFGISYEQYF.

This chain joins TRBV5-6 and TRBJ2-7; TRBD2 might be the D (5 bases). Trimming removed 3 bases from V and 0 bases from J, with 7 bases in between. Germline loops: CDR1 SGHDT, CDR2 YYEEEE. This CDR3 is built from 13 residues. CDR3 residues: CASSSDFSYEQYF. The CDR3 DNA reads TGTGCCAGCAGCTCGGACTTCTCCTACGAGCAGTACTTC. The complete variable domain, with remaining parts taken from reference TRBV5-6 and TRBJ2-7, reads DAGVTQSPTHLIKTRGQQVTLRCSPKSGHDTVSWYQQALGQGPQFIFQYYEEEERQRGNFPDRFSGHQFPNYSSELNVNALLLGDSALYLCASSSDFSYEQYFGPGTRLTVT.

In regard to this clone: This sample includes further DNA sequences coding for the same CDR3. The gene calls are TRBV18 and TRBJ2-7; 11 bases agree with TRBD1. In germline, CDR1 is KGHSH, CDR2 LQKENI. Losses at the gene ends were 3 bases for V and 2 bases for J; bases not matched to a gene: 3. The length of the CDR3 is 15 residues. The CDR3 here is CASSPGTGGPYEQYF. The CDR3 DNA sequence: TGTGCCAGCTCACCCGGGACAGGGGGGCCCTACGAGCAGTACTTC. Supplemented by reference TRBV18 and TRBJ2-7, the full variable domain reads NAGVMQNPRHLVRRRGQEARLRCSPMKGHSHVYWYRQLPEEGLKFMVYLQKENIIDESGMPKERFSAEFPKEGPSILRIQQVVRGDSAAYFCASSPGTGGPYEQYFGPGTRLTVT.

About this clone: Other DNA sequences of this sample code for an identical CDR3. The chain links TRBV5-4 to TRBJ2-5; TRBD1 agrees at 8 bases. Germline assignment: CDR1 SGHNT and CDR2 YYREEE (reference sequence). The CDR3 extends over 16 amino acids. Losses at the gene ends were 4 bases for V and 2 bases for J; bases not matched to a gene: 10. The DNA for the CDR3 is TGTGCCAGCAGCCCAGTCGGCAGGGGGCCACAAGAGACCCAGTACTTC. Its translation: CASSPVGRGPQETQYF.

The J gene is TRBJ1-5, the V gene TRBV9, with 11 positions matching TRBD1. The CDR3 length is 16 residues. Germline CDR1 SGDLS, CDR2 YYNGEE. The V and J ends lost 4 bases and 3 bases, in that order; junction bases with no gene match: 6. In DNA form, the CDR3 reads TGTGCCAGCAGCCCAGGGACAGGGGGTTCCAATCAGCCCCAGCATTTT. This encodes CASSPGTGGSNQPQHF.

This clone is a singleton in its sample. The CDR3 nucleotides are TGTGCCAGCAGCTCAAGAGGGCCGCCAGACTACAATGAGCAGTTCTTC. This translates into CASSSRGPPDYNEQFF. The chain has TRBV9 and TRBJ2-1; weak D call: TRBD2 (5 bases). Germline V lookup: CDR1 SGDLS, CDR2 YYNGEE. This CDR3 contains 16 residues. With 4 bases removed from V and 3 bases from J, the gap between germline ends came to 17 bases.

This rearrangement joins TRBV29-1 to TRBJ2-5; D possibly uses TRBD1 or TRBD2 (7 bases each). CDR1 is SQVTM and CDR2 is ANQGSEA in the germline V gene. This CDR3 comprises 12 residues. V dropped 7 bases and J dropped 5 bases, with 14 bases sitting between them. CDR3 nucleotides: TGCAGCGGACGACAGGGAGGGGAGACCCAGTACTTC. It yields the protein CSGRQGGETQYF. Based on the CDR3 plus reference TRBV29-1 and TRBJ2-5, the full variable domain is SAVISQKPSRDICQRGTSLTIQCQVDSQVTMMFWYRQQPGQSLTLIATANQGSEATYESGFVIDKFPISRPNLTFSTLTVSNMSPEDSSIYLCSGRQGGETQYFGPGTRLLVL.

The CDR3 here is CASSILTSSETQYF. Here the CDR3 DNA reads TGCGCCAGCAGCATATTGACTAGCTCAGAGACCCAGTACTTC. V usage is TRBV5-1 and J usage is TRBJ2-5; 7 nucleotides agree with TRBD2. CDR3 size: 14 residues. V lost 4 bases, J lost 4 bases, and 7 bases stayed unmatched. CDR1 is SGHRS, CDR2 YFSETQ, per germline.

The rearrangement uses TRBV2 and TRBJ2-5; D may correspond to TRBD1 or TRBD2 (5 bases each). The CDR3 extends over 15 amino acids. Germline lookup yields CDR1 SNHLY and CDR2 FYNNEI. The V end lost 6 bases, the J end lost 7 bases, and 21 bases lay between the germline ends. The DNA of the CDR3 is TGTGCCAGCAGCGTAAGTCCGGAAACTGGGGGGACCCAGTACTTC. Its protein product is CASSVSPETGGTQYF.